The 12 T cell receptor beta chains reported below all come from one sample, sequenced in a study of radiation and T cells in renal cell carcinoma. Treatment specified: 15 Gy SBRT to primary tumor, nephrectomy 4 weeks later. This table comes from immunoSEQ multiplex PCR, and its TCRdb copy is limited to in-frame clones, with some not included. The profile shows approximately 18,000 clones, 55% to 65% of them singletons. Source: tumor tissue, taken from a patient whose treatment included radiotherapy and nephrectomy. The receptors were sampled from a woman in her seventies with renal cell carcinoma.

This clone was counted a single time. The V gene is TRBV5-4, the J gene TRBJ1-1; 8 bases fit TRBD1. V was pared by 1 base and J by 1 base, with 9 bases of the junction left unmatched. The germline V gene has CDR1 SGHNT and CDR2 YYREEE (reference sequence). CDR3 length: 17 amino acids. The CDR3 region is CASSLNRETGANTEAFF. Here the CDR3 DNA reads TGTGCCAGCAGCTTGAATCGGGAGACAGGGGCGAACACTGAAGCTTTCTTT. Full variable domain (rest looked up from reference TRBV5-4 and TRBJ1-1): ETGVTQSPTHLIKTRGQQVTLRCSSQSGHNTVSWYQQALGQGPQFIFQYYREEENGRGNFPPRFSGLQFPNYSSELNVNALELDDSALYLCASSLNRETGANTEAFFGQGTRLTVV.

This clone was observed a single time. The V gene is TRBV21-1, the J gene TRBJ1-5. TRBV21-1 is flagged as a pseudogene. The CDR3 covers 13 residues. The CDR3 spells CASSTPSGQPQHF. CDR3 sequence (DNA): TGTGCCAGCAGCACCCCCAGCGGACAGCCCCAGCATTTT.

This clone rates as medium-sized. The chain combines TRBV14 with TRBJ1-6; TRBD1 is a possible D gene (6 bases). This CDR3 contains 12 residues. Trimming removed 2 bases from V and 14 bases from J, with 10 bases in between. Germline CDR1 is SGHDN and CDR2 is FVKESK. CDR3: CASSQPPGALHF. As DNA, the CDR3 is TGTGCCAGCAGCCAACCGCCAGGGGCCCTCCACTTT.

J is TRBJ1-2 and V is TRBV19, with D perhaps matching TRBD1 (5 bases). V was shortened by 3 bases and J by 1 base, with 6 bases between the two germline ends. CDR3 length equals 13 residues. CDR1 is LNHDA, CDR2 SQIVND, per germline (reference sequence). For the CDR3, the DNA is TGTGCCAGTAGTATGAGGGGTAACTATGGCTACACCTTC. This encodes CASSMRGNYGYTF. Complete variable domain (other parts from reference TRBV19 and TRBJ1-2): DGGITQSPKYLFRKEGQNVTLSCEQNLNHDAMYWYRQDPGQGLRLIYYSQIVNDFQKGDIAEGYSVSREKKESFPLTVTSAQKNPTAFYLCASSMRGNYGYTFGSGTRLTVV.

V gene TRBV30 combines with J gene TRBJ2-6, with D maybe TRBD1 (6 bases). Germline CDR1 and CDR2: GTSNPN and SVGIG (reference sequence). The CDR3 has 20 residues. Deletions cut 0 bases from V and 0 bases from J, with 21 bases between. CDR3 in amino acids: CAWSVKETGTLFSGANVLTF. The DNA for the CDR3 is TGTGCCTGGAGTGTAAAGGAAACCGGGACATTATTCTCTGGGGCCAACGTCCTGACTTTC.

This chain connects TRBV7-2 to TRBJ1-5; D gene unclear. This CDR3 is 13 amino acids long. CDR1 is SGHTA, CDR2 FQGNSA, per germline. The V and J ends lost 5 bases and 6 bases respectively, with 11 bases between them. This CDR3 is CASSPGGPQPQHF. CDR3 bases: TGTGCCAGCAGCCCCGGCGGTCCTCAGCCCCAGCATTTT. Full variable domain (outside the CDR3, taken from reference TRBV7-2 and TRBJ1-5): GAGVSQSPSNKVTEKGKDVELRCDPISGHTALYWYRQSLGQGLEFLIYFQGNSAPDKSGLPSDRFSAERTGGSVSTLTIQRTQQEDSAVYLCASSPGGPQPQHFGDGTRLSIL.

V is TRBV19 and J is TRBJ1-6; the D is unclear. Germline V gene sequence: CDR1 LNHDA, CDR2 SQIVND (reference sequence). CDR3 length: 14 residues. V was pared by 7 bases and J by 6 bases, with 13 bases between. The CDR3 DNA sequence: TGTGCCAGTACCAACCAAAGGTCTAATTCACCCCTCCACTTT. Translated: CASTNQRSNSPLHF.

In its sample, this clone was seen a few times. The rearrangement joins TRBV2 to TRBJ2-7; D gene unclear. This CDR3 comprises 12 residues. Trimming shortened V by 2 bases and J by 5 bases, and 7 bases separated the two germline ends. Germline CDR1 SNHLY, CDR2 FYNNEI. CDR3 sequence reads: CASSERSHEQYF. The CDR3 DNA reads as TGTGCCAGCAGTGAACGGTCCCACGAGCAGTACTTC.

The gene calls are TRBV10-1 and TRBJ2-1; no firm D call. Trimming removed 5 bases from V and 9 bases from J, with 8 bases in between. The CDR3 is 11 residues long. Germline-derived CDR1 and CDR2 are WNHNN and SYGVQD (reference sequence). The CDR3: CASSRMGEQFF. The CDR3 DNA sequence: TGCGCCAGCAGTCGGATGGGTGAGCAGTTCTTC.

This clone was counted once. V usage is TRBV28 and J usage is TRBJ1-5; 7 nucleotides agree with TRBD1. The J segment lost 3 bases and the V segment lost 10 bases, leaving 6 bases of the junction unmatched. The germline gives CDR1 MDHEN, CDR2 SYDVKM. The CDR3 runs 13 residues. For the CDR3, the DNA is TGTGCCATCACAGGGGTGCACAATCAGCCCCAGCATTTT. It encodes CAITGVHNQPQHF.

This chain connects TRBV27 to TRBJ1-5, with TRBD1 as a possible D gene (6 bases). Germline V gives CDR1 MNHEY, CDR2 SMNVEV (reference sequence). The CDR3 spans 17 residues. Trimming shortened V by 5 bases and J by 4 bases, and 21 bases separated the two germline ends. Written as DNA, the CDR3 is TGTGCCAGCAGTCCGACAGGATCACTTATGTGGAATCAGCCCCAGCATTTT. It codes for CASSPTGSLMWNQPQHF.

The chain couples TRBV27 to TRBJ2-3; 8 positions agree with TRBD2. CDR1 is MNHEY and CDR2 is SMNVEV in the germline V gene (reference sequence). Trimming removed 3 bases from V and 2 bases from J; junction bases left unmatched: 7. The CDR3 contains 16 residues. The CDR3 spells CASSFRRGVTTDTQYF. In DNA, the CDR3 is TGTGCCAGCAGTTTCCGGCGGGGGGTCACCACAGATACGCAGTATTTT.